The clone carrying this TCR beta chain has only one observation. Its cognate antigen is unknown. The record originates from a study of lymphopenia after photon versus proton radiotherapy. Study results and caveats: Post-nadir diversity loss with photons came from oligoclonal expansion, particularly CD8+ Temra cells. Photon-treated patients lost naive T cells and TCR diversity; proton-treated stayed stable. Larger post-nadir TCR diversity loss correlated inversely with survival in deceased patients. Authors raise, but do not show, better survival with proton therapy.

Between the trimmed V and J ends, which lost 0 bases and 4 bases, there was a span of 7 bases. Germline CDR1 and CDR2: SGHTA and FQGTGA. The CDR3 totals 14 residues. Sequenced by immunoSEQ multiplex PCR; TCRdb stores in-frame clones only, minus some. Of tens of thousands of clones in the sample, approximately 90% were seen once. V gene TRBV7-3 combines with J gene TRBJ2-1; D unresolved. The source material was peripheral blood, sampled from a patient treated with photon-based radiotherapy. This TCR came from a man aged 55-75 years with cholangiocarcinoma. CDR3 DNA sequence: TGTGCCAGCAGCTTAACCGGCTATTACAATGAGCAGTTCTTC. It specifies CASSLTGYYNEQFF.